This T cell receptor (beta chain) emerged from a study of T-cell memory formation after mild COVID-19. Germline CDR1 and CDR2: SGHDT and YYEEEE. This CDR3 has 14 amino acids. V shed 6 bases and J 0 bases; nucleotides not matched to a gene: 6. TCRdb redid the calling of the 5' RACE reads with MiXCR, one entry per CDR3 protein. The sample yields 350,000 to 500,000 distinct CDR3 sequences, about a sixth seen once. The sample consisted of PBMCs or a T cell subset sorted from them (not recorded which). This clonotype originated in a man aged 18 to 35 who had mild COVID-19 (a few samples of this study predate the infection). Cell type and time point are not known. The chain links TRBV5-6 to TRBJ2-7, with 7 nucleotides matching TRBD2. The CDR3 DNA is TGTGCCAGCACGTTGCGGGGGAGCTCCTACGAGCAGTACTTC. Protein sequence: CASTLRGSSYEQYF. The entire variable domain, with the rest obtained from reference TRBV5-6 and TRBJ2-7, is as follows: DAGVTQSPTHLIKTRGQQVTLRCSPKSGHDTVSWYQQALGQGPQFIFQYYEEEERQRGNFPDRFSGHQFPNYSSELNVNALLLGDSALYLCASTLRGSSYEQYFGPGTRLTVT.